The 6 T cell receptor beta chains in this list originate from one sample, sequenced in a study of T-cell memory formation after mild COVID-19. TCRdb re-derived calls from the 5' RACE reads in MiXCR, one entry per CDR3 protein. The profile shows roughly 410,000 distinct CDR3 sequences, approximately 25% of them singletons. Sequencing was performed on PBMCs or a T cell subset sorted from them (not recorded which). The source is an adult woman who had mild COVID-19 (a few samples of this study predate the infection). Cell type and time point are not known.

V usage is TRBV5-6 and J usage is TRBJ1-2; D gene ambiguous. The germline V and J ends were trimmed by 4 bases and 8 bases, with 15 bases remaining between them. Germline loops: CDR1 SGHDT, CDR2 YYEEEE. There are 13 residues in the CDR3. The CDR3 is CASSPRRTWGYTF. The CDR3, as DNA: TGTGCCAGCAGCCCTAGAAGGACCTGGGGCTACACCTTC.

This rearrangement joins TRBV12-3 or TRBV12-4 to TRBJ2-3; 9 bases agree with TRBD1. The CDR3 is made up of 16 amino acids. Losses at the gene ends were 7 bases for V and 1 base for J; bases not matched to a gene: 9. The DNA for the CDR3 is TGTGCCAGCAACACCCCGGGACAGGGTGGCACAGATACGCAGTATTTT. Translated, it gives CASNTPGQGGTDTQYF.

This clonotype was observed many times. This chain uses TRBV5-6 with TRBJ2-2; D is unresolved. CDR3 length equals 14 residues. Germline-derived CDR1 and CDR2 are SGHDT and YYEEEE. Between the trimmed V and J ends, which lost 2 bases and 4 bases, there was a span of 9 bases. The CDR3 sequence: CASSLGSGTGELFF. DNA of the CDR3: TGTGCCAGCAGCTTAGGATCAGGCACCGGGGAGCTGTTTTTT.

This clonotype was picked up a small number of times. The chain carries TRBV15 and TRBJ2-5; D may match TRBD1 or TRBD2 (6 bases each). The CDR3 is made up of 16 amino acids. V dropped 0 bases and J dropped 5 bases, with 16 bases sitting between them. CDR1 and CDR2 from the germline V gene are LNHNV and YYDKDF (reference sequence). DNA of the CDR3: TGTGCCACCAGCAGAGATCGATTTGAGGGGGGCGAGACCCAGTACTTC. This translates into CATSRDRFEGGETQYF.

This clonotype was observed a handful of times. This CDR3 reads CASSSGTWGGYTF. The DNA of the CDR3 is TGTGCCAGCAGCTCGGGGACTTGGGGTGGCTACACCTTC. The chain recombines TRBV7-9 with TRBJ1-2; TRBD1 might be the D (5 bases). The CDR3 length is 13 residues. The germline V gene has CDR1 SEHNR and CDR2 FQNEAQ (reference sequence). Trimming pared 4 bases from V and 7 bases from J, leaving 13 bases between.

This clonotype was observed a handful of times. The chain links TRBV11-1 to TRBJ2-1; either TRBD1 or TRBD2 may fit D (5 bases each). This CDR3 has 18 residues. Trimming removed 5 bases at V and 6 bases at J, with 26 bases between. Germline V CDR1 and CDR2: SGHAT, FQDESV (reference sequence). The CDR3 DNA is TGTGCCAGCAGCGTCCCCTCAGGGCCCGCCGGGATGTTCAATGAGCAGTTCTTC. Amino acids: CASSVPSGPAGMFNEQFF.